The 24 T cell receptor beta chains below all came from one sample that was sequenced in a study of cytomegalovirus exposure and HLA in healthy donors. Method: immunoSEQ multiplex PCR; TCRdb's copy keeps in-frame clones and lacks some. The sample has about 130,000 clones, 75% to 90% seen once. The source material was PBMCs. Receptor source: a woman younger than 45 in good health and CMV-seropositive.

This clone was seen just once. The gene calls are TRBV6-1 and TRBJ2-2; D call uncertain. Germline CDR1 is MNHNS and CDR2 is SASEGT. The CDR3 spans 14 residues. With 3 bases removed from V and 3 bases from J, the gap between germline ends came to 8 bases. The DNA of the CDR3 is TGTGCCAGCAGTGACAGGTCCTACACCGGGGAGCTGTTTTTT. This sequence encodes CASSDRSYTGELFF.

The CDR3 nucleotides read TGCGCCAGCAGCTCCGGACAGGGCCCCCGAGAGACCCAGTACTTC. The encoded protein is CASSSGQGPRETQYF. This chain uses TRBV5-1 with TRBJ2-5; TRBD1 matches 8 bases. The junction had 8 bases not matched to a gene; V was cut back by 3 bases and J by 4 bases. The germline V gene encodes CDR1 SGHRS and CDR2 YFSETQ. The CDR3 contains 15 residues.

The V gene is TRBV15, the J gene TRBJ1-2; TRBD1 might be the D (6 bases). This CDR3 region has 12 residues. Per germline, CDR1 LNHNV and CDR2 YYDKDF (reference sequence). V was trimmed by 2 bases and J by 7 bases, leaving 8 bases between them. CDR3 amino acids: CATSRQGGGYTF. CDR3 nucleotides: TGTGCCACCAGCAGACAAGGGGGTGGCTACACCTTC.

This sequence joins TRBV4-1 and TRBJ2-1, with TRBD1 matching over 7 bases. The ends lost 4 bases at V and 2 bases at J; junction bases unmatched: 5. CDR3 length: 15 amino acids. Germline V gene sequence: CDR1 MGHRA, CDR2 YSYEKL. CDR3 protein: CASSPTTGPYNEQFF. The DNA for the CDR3 is TGCGCCAGCAGCCCAACGACAGGGCCCTACAATGAGCAGTTCTTC.

CDR3 coding DNA: TGCGCCAGCAGCGTCCGACAGAGCTCCTACAATGAGCAGTTCTTC. It specifies CASSVRQSSYNEQFF. J is TRBJ2-1 and V is TRBV5-1, with D possibly being TRBD1 (5 bases). The CDR3 runs 15 residues. V lost 4 bases to trimming and J lost 0 bases, with 11 bases between them. The germline gives CDR1 SGHRS, CDR2 YFSETQ.

This chain uses TRBV6-5 with TRBJ2-5, with 8 nucleotides matching TRBD2. From germline, CDR1 is MNHEY and CDR2 SVGAGI. Trimming removed 3 bases from V and 4 bases from J; junction bases left unmatched: 4. There are 14 residues in the CDR3. CDR3 sequence: CASSYGTSRETQYF. The CDR3 DNA follows: TGTGCCAGCAGTTATGGGACTAGTCGAGAGACCCAGTACTTC.

A single count supports this clone. The chain employs TRBV2 and TRBJ1-4; the match to TRBD1 covers 8 bases. This CDR3 contains 14 residues. Losses at the gene ends were 7 bases for V and 7 bases for J; bases not matched to a gene: 8. Germline V gene data show CDR1 as SNHLY and CDR2 as FYNNEI. CDR3 sequence (DNA): TGTGCCAGCAAAGGGACAGGAGCTTCTGAAAAACTGTTTTTT. It specifies CASKGTGASEKLFF.

This clone was recorded only once. The chain carries TRBV27 and TRBJ2-3; 14 bases align to TRBD2. The CDR3 has 19 amino acids. Unmatched junction bases numbered 15, after V lost 6 bases and J lost 4 bases. The V gene's germline CDR1 is MNHEY and CDR2 SMNVEV (reference sequence). CDR3 DNA: TGTGCCAGCAGACCGGCGGGGACTAGCGGGAGTTTATCGTCAGATACGCAGTATTTT. Its protein is CASRPAGTSGSLSSDTQYF.

In this sample, this clone turned up once. The V call is TRBV6-5, the J call TRBJ2-1, with D uncertain. Germline V lookup: CDR1 MNHEY, CDR2 SVGAGI. V gave up 6 bases and J gave up 2 bases, with 11 bases separating them. CDR3 length equals 14 residues. In nucleotides, the CDR3 is TGTGCCAGCAGGCTGGCGGAAGCCTACAATGAGCAGTTCTTC. Protein sequence: CASRLAEAYNEQFF.

CDR3 in DNA: TGTGCCAGCAGCTTAAATAGGTGGTATACAGGGGGCCGGGAAGAGACCCAGTACTTC. It encodes CASSLNRWYTGGREETQYF. The chain has TRBV11-2 and TRBJ2-5, with 9 bases that match TRBD1. The CDR3 totals 19 residues. V dropped 2 bases and J dropped 3; count of bases not matched to a gene: 16. The germline gives CDR1 SGHAT, CDR2 FQNNGV.

The chain employs TRBV19 and TRBJ2-5, with D maybe TRBD2 (6 bases). The CDR3 sequence is 15 residues long. The V end lost 5 bases, the J end lost 4 bases, and 17 bases lay between the germline ends. The germline V gene has CDR1 LNHDA and CDR2 SQIVND (reference sequence). CDR3 DNA: TGTGCCAGTAGTGGGGGAACAGGAGGGACAGAGACCCAGTACTTC. Protein product: CASSGGTGGTETQYF.

This sequence joins TRBV2 and TRBJ2-5; TRBD1 is a possible D gene (7 bases). In germline, CDR1 is SNHLY, CDR2 FYNNEI. V lost 7 bases to trimming and J lost 7 bases, with 19 bases between them. The CDR3 loop spans 14 amino acids. Here the CDR3 DNA reads TGTGCCAGCACCTTCCAGGGGGTCGGGGGGACCCAGTACTTC. Its protein product is CASTFQGVGGTQYF. The variable domain in full, with the rest retrieved from reference TRBV2 and TRBJ2-5, is EPEVTQTPSHQVTQMGQEVILRCVPISNHLYFYWYRQILGQKVEFLVSFYNNEISEKSEIFDDQFSVERPDGSNFTLKIRSTKLEDSAMYFCASTFQGVGGTQYFGPGTRLLVL.

The CDR3 is CASSSGLAGGPSETQYF. The CDR3 region has the DNA TGCGCCAGCAGCTCCGGACTAGCGGGGGGGCCGTCAGAGACCCAGTACTTC. The V and J genes are TRBV5-1 and TRBJ2-5; 15 nucleotides align to TRBD2. Germline CDR1 reads SGHRS; CDR2 reads YFSETQ. CDR3 length equals 17 residues. J lost 4 bases, V lost 3 bases, and 7 bases had no gene match. The full variable domain, rest sourced from reference TRBV5-1 and TRBJ2-5, is KAGVTQTPRYLIKTRGQQVTLSCSPISGHRSVSWYQQTPGQGLQFLFEYFSETQRNKGNFPGRFSGRQFSNSRSEMNVSTLELGDSALYLCASSSGLAGGPSETQYFGPGTRLLVL.

This sequence joins TRBV5-1 and TRBJ2-5; the D is unclear. Trimming removed 4 bases at V and 5 bases at J, with 6 bases between. Germline loops: CDR1 SGHRS, CDR2 YFSETQ. This CDR3 has 11 amino acids. CDR3 region: CASSASETQYF. The CDR3 DNA reads as TGCGCCAGCAGCGCGTCCGAGACCCAGTACTTC.

The rearrangement links TRBV4-1 to TRBJ2-2, with D tentatively TRBD1 (5 bases). The CDR3 has 15 residues. V lost 3 bases and J lost 7, with 15 bases in between. Germline V gene data show CDR1 as MGHRA and CDR2 as YSYEKL. The CDR3 here is CASSHIGARSGELFF. As DNA, the CDR3 is TGCGCCAGCAGCCATATTGGGGCGCGGAGCGGGGAGCTGTTTTTT.

The genes are TRBV7-2 and TRBJ2-5; the match to TRBD1 covers 11 bases. The CDR3 totals 15 residues. Germline values: CDR1 SGHTA, CDR2 FQGNSA. J gave up 5 bases and V 5 bases, and 7 bases lay outside the gene matches. CDR3 loop: CASSRGTGGVETQYF. The CDR3 DNA is TGTGCCAGCAGCCGGGGGACAGGGGGAGTCGAGACCCAGTACTTC.

The rearrangement links TRBV6-6 to TRBJ2-7, with 11 nucleotides matching TRBD2. There are 14 residues in the CDR3. The J segment lost 3 bases and the V segment lost 6 bases, leaving 4 bases of the junction unmatched. The germline CDR1 and CDR2 sequences are MNHNY and SVGAGI (reference sequence). The CDR3 here is CASRRLAGNYEQYF. For the CDR3, the DNA is TGTGCCAGCAGAAGACTAGCGGGGAACTACGAGCAGTACTTC.

V and J are TRBV5-6 and TRBJ2-3; 16 positions match TRBD2. Germline V gene data show CDR1 as SGHDT and CDR2 as YYEEEE. The V gene end was trimmed by 2 bases and the J gene end by 0 bases; junction bases not matched to a gene: 6. This CDR3 has 19 amino acids. Here the CDR3 reads CASSLPGLAGGLSTDTQYF. The DNA of the CDR3 is TGTGCCAGCAGCTTACCGGGACTAGCGGGGGGGCTTAGCACAGATACGCAGTATTTT.

Only a few counts were recorded for this clone. This chain uses TRBV5-1 with TRBJ1-2; D not certain. The CDR3 runs to 15 residues. Germline loops: CDR1 SGHRS, CDR2 YFSETQ. Deletions cut 0 bases from V and 0 bases from J, with 9 bases between. This chain's CDR3 is CASSLVGEANYGYTF. CDR3 bases: TGCGCCAGCAGCTTGGTCGGGGAGGCTAACTATGGCTACACCTTC.

V gene TRBV7-6 combines with J gene TRBJ2-7, with 9 bases aligning to TRBD1. Trimming took 5 bases from V and 3 from J; bases not matched to a gene: 2. In germline, CDR1 is SGHVS, CDR2 FNYEAQ. There are 13 residues in the CDR3. The CDR3: CASSKGQGYEQYF. Written as DNA, the CDR3 is TGTGCCAGCAGCAAGGGACAGGGCTACGAGCAGTACTTC.

The chain uses TRBV7-3 and TRBJ2-3; 7 nucleotides align to TRBD1. CDR3 length equals 15 residues. CDR1 is SGHTA, CDR2 FQGTGA, per germline. J lost 6 bases, V lost 5 bases, and 11 bases had no gene match. This CDR3 is CASSAISGTADTQYF. In nucleotides, the CDR3 is TGTGCCAGCAGCGCCATCTCCGGGACAGCGGATACGCAGTATTTT.

This clone was detected once. The chain links TRBV4-1 to TRBJ2-3; D unclear. The ends were cut back, 6 bases at V and 11 bases at J, with 18 bases in the middle. The CDR3 totals 13 residues. Germline lookup yields CDR1 MGHRA and CDR2 YSYEKL. The chain's CDR3 is CASRSVGTEKQYF. In DNA, the CDR3 is TGCGCCAGCAGATCTGTGGGCACCGAGAAGCAGTATTTT.

The chain combines TRBV11-3 with TRBJ2-1; 8 bases align to TRBD2. Germline loops: CDR1 SGHNT, CDR2 YENEEA. This CDR3 has 13 residues. The J segment lost 7 bases and the V segment lost 4 bases, leaving 3 bases of the junction unmatched. CDR3 in amino acids: CASSSKRENEQFF. DNA of the CDR3: TGTGCCAGCAGCTCAAAGCGGGAGAATGAGCAGTTCTTC.

V usage is TRBV14 and J usage is TRBJ1-1; possible D gene TRBD1, 5 bases. The CDR3 runs 14 residues. The germline gives CDR1 SGHDN, CDR2 FVKESK. V was trimmed by 4 bases and J by 4 bases, leaving 13 bases between them. DNA for the CDR3: TGTGCCAGCAGCCGGGAGGAAGGGGCCACTGAAGCTTTCTTT. Encoded protein: CASSREEGATEAFF.